The clone carrying this T cell receptor beta chain has a count of ten or more. TCRdb keeps only in-frame clones here, not all; method: immunoSEQ multiplex PCR. Of tens of thousands of clones listed, roughly 78% are singletons. The entry originates in a study of a mutant IDH1 vaccine in newly diagnosed glioma. Time point described: baseline, week 1 (first vaccination visit). Sample treatment: pre-vaccination baseline after standard-of-care therapy. The CDR3 covers 15 residues. The germline V gene encodes CDR1 SGHRS and CDR2 YFSETQ. V dropped 0 bases and J dropped 4; count of bases not matched to a gene: 6.

This TCR was recovered from a man over 45 with glioma. The chain combines TRBV5-1 with TRBJ1-2, with 7 bases lining up with TRBD1. The sample in question was PBMCs, obtained from a glioma patient treated with radiotherapy, temozolomide or both. CDR3 residues: CASSLVGQAFYGYTF. The CDR3 DNA follows: TGCGCCAGCAGCTTGGTAGGACAGGCATTCTATGGCTACACCTTC.